The rows below give T cell receptor beta chains drawn from one sample of a study of low-dose radiotherapy and immunotherapy resistance in tumors. TCRdb reanalysed the reads using MiXCR and keeps one entry per CDR3 protein. This sample has around 80,000 distinct CDR3 sequences, with around 17% found just once. The sequencing used PBMCs, collected after low-dose radiotherapy plus immunotherapy. Receptors originate from a male donor with prostate cancer. CDR3s include the opening cysteine and the closing phenylalanine or tryptophan. The order of the fields is J gene, V gene, D gene, clone size, CDR3 protein, CDR3 DNA. The D gene is left open where the match is weak. The listing skips clone size in some rows; elsewhere it reads once, few, many or a size class.

J: TRBJ2-5
V: TRBV20-1
D: -
size: many
CDR3: CSARNREETQYF
DNA: TGCAGTGCTAGAAACAGGGAGGAGACCCAGTACTTC

J: TRBJ2-2
V: TRBV28
D: -
size: -
CDR3: CASSLGTGELFFFFFF
DNA: -

J: TRBJ2-3
V: TRBV2
D: TRBD2
size: many
CDR3: CASSRGLAGGTDTQYF
DNA: TGTGCCAGCAGTCGGGGATTAGCGGGAGGGACAGATACGCAGTATTTT

J: TRBJ2-4
V: TRBV29-1
D: -
size: many
CDR3: CSVEDRGVQYF
DNA: TGCAGCGTTGAAGATCGCGGGGTGCAGTACTTC

J: TRBJ2-7
V: TRBV4-3
D: -
size: many
CDR3: CASSQDYSVFSYEQYF
DNA: TGCGCCAGCAGCCAAGATTATAGCGTCTTCTCCTACGAGCAGTACTTC

J: TRBJ2-7
V: TRBV9
D: -
size: many
CDR3: CASSVGDNSYEQYF
DNA: TGTGCCAGCAGCGTAGGAGACAACTCCTACGAGCAGTACTTC

J: TRBJ1-4
V: TRBV5-6
D: -
size: many
CDR3: CASSWRQERNEKLFF
DNA: TGTGCCAGCAGCTGGAGACAGGAACGTAATGAAAAACTGTTTTTT

J: TRBJ2-2
V: TRBV29-1
D: -
size: many
CDR3: CSVAWGWTVLDTGELFF
DNA: TGCAGCGTTGCTTGGGGATGGACGGTACTAGACACCGGGGAGCTGTTTTTT

J: TRBJ2-3
V: TRBV7-2
D: -
size: many
CDR3: CASSPRGEDTQYF
DNA: TGTGCCAGCAGCCCCCGGGGAGAAGATACGCAGTATTTT

J: TRBJ2-4
V: TRBV19
D: -
size: many
CDR3: CASRGAAKNIQYF
DNA: TGTGCCAGTCGCGGGGCAGCCAAAAACATTCAGTACTTC

J: TRBJ2-2
V: TRBV19
D: -
size: many
CDR3: CASSHTNTGELFF
DNA: TGTGCCAGTAGCCACACGAACACCGGGGAGCTGTTTTTT

J: TRBJ1-2
V: TRBV28
D: -
size: -
CDR3: CASRLLDGDRVGYTF
DNA: TGTGCCAGCAGGCTCTTGGATGGGGACCGGGTTGGCTACACCTTC

J: TRBJ2-3
V: TRBV11-2
D: TRBD2
size: many
CDR3: CASSFRTGTSRDTQYF
DNA: TGTGCCAGCAGCTTCCGGACCGGGACTAGCAGGGATACGCAGTATTTT

J: TRBJ2-1
V: TRBV29-1
D: -
size: many
CDR3: CSVESHREFF
DNA: TGCAGCGTTGAATCCCACCGGGAGTTCTTC

J: TRBJ1-1
V: TRBV19
D: -
size: many
CDR3: CASSSGIMNTEAFF
DNA: TGTGCCAGTAGTTCAGGGATAATGAACACTGAAGCTTTCTTT

J: TRBJ2-5
V: TRBV29-1
D: -
size: many
CDR3: CSARTQEQETQYF
DNA: TGCAGCGCCCGGACCCAAGAGCAAGAGACCCAGTACTTC

J: TRBJ2-1
V: TRBV20-1
D: TRBD2
size: many
CDR3: CSAIGGLARYEQFF
DNA: TGCAGTGCTATAGGGGGACTAGCGCGTTATGAGCAGTTCTTC

J: TRBJ1-5
V: TRBV28
D: -
size: -
CDR3: CASQGGMSLSGNQPQHF
DNA: TGTGCCAGCCAGGGAGGGATGTCCTTATCGGGCAATCAGCCCCAGCATTTT

J: TRBJ1-5
V: TRBV30
D: -
size: many
CDR3: CAWDPGNQPQHF
DNA: TGTGCCTGGGACCCAGGAAATCAGCCCCAGCATTTT

J: TRBJ2-3
V: TRBV7-8
D: TRBD2
size: many
CDR3: CASSYIGTSVTDTQYF
DNA: TGTGCCAGCAGCTATATAGGGACTAGCGTTACAGATACGCAGTATTTT

J: TRBJ2-2
V: TRBV6-5
D: TRBD2
size: many
CDR3: CASRPGTRVTGELFF
DNA: TGTGCCAGCAGGCCCGGGACTAGAGTCACCGGGGAGCTGTTTTTT

J: TRBJ2-1
V: TRBV28
D: -
size: many
CDR3: CASSFDSRKQFF
DNA: TGTGCCAGCAGTTTCGACAGCCGTAAGCAGTTCTTC

J: TRBJ2-1
V: TRBV5-1
D: -
size: few
CDR3: CASSPGAVQFF
DNA: TGCGCCAGCAGCCCCGGGGCGGTACAGTTCTTC

J: TRBJ1-5
V: TRBV12-3/TRBV12-4
D: TRBD1
size: -
CDR3: CASSRTGGSNQPQHF
DNA: TGTGCCAGCAGCCGGACAGGGGGTAGTAATCAGCCCCAGCATTTT

J: TRBJ2-7
V: TRBV6-5
D: -
size: -
CDR3: CASSTNQGERYF
DNA: TGTGCCAGCAGTACAAACCAGGGTGAGCGGTACTTC